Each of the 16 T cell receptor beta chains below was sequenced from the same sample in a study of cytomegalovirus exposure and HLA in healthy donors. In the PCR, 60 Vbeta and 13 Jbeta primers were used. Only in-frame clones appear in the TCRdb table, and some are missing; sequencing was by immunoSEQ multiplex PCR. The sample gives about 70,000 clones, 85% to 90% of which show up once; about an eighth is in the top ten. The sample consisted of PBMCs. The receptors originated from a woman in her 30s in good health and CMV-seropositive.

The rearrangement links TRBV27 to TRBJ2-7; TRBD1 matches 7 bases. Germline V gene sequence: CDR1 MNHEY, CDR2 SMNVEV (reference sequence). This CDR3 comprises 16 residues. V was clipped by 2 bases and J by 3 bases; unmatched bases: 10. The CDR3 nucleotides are TGTGCCAGCAGTTTACAAAGGGGGCCAGAAAGCTACGAGCAGTACTTC. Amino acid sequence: CASSLQRGPESYEQYF.

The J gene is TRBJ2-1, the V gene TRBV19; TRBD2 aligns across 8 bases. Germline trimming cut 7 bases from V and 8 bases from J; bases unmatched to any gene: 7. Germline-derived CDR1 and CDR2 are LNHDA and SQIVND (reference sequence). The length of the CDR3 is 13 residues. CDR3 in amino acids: CASNGGRIDEQFF. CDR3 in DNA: TGTGCCAGTAACGGCGGGAGGATCGATGAGCAGTTCTTC.

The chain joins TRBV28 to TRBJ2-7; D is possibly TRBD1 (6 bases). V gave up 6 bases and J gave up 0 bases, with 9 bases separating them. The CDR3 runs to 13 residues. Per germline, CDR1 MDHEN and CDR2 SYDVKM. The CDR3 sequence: CASRPGHSYEQYF. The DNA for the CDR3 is TGTGCCAGCAGACCGGGACACTCCTACGAGCAGTACTTC. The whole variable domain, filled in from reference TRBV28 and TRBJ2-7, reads DVKVTQSSRYLVKRTGEKVFLECVQDMDHENMFWYRQDPGLGLRLIYFSYDVKMKEKGDIPEGYSVSREKKERFSLILESASTNQTSMYLCASRPGHSYEQYFGPGTRLTVT.

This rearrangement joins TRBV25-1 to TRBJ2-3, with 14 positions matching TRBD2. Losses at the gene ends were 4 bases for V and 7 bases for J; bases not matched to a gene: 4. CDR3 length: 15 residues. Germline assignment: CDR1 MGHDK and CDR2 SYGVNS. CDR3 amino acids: CASSAGTSGSYTQYF. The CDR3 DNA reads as TGTGCCAGCAGTGCGGGGACTAGCGGGAGTTATACGCAGTATTTT. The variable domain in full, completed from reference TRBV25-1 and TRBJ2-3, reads EADIYQTPRYLVIGTGKKITLECSQTMGHDKMYWYQQDPGMELHLIHYSYGVNSTEKGDLSSESTVSRIRTEHFPLTLESARPSHTSQYLCASSAGTSGSYTQYFGPGTRLTVL.

This chain's CDR3 is CASSFSRGSTDTQYF. CDR3 coding DNA: TGTGCCAGCAGTTTCTCTAGGGGTAGCACAGATACGCAGTATTTT. J is TRBJ2-3 and V is TRBV28, with D maybe TRBD1 (5 bases). V was shortened by 3 bases and J by 0 bases, with 10 bases between the two germline ends. This CDR3 is 15 amino acids long. Germline V CDR1 and CDR2: MDHEN, SYDVKM. Looking up the rest from reference TRBV28 and TRBJ2-3 gives the full variable domain: DVKVTQSSRYLVKRTGEKVFLECVQDMDHENMFWYRQDPGLGLRLIYFSYDVKMKEKGDIPEGYSVSREKKERFSLILESASTNQTSMYLCASSFSRGSTDTQYFGPGTRLTVL.

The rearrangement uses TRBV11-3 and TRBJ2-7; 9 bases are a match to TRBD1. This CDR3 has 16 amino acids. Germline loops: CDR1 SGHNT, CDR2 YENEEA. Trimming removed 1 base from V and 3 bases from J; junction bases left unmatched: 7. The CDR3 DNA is TGTGCCAGCAGCTTAGTGGGACAGGGAGGTGTCTACGAGCAGTACTTC. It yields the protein CASSLVGQGGVYEQYF.

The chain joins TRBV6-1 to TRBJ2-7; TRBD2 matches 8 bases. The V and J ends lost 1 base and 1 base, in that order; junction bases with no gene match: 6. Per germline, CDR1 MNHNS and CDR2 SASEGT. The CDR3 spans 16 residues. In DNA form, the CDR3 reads TGTGCCAGCAGTGAAGGGGGCCGACTAGCGTCCTACGAGCAGTACTTC. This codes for CASSEGGRLASYEQYF.

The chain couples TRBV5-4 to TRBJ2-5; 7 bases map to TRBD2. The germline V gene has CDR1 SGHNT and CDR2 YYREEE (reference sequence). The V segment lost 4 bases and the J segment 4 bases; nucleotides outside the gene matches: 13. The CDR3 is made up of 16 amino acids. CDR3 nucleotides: TGTGCCAGCAGCCCGGGAGGAAGAGGGTTCGCAGAGACCCAGTACTTC. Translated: CASSPGGRGFAETQYF. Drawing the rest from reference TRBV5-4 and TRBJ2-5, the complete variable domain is ETGVTQSPTHLIKTRGQQVTLRCSSQSGHNTVSWYQQALGQGPQFIFQYYREEENGRGNFPPRFSGLQFPNYSSELNVNALELDDSALYLCASSPGGRGFAETQYFGPGTRLLVL.

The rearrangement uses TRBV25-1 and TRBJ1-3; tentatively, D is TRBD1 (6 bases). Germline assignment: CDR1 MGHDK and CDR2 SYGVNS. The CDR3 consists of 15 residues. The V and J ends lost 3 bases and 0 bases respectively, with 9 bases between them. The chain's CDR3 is CASSDLQGSGNTIYF. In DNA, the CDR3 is TGTGCCAGCAGTGATCTACAGGGCTCTGGAAACACCATATATTTT.

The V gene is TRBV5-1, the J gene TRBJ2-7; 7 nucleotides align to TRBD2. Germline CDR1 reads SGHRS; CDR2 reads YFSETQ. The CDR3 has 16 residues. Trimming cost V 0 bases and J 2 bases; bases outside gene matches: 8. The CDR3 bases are TGCGCCAGCAGCTTGGATGGCGGGAGTATCGCCTACGAGCAGTACTTC. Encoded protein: CASSLDGGSIAYEQYF.

This chain's CDR3 is CAWSGTIPGLAGHGANVLTF. In nucleotides, the CDR3 is TGTGCCTGGAGCGGCACAATCCCGGGACTAGCGGGACATGGGGCCAACGTCCTGACTTTC. The V and J genes are TRBV30 and TRBJ2-6, with TRBD2 matching over 13 bases. This CDR3 region has 20 residues. After removal of 3 bases from V and 3 bases from J, the junction contained 14 bases not matched to a gene. Looked up from germline, CDR1 is GTSNPN and CDR2 is SVGIG (reference sequence).

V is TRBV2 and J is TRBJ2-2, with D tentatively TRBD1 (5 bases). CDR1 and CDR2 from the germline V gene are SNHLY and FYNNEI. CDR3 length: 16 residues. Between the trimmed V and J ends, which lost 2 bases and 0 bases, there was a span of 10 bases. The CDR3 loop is CASSEFGHANTGELFF. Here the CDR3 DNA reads TGTGCCAGCAGTGAATTCGGACACGCGAACACCGGGGAGCTGTTTTTT.

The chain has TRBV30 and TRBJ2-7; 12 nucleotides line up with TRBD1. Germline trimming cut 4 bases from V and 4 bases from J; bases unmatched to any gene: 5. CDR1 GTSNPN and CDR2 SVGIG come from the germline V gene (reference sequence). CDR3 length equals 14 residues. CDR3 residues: CAWIPGQGAYEQYF. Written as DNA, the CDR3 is TGTGCCTGGATACCGGGACAGGGGGCTTACGAGCAGTACTTC.

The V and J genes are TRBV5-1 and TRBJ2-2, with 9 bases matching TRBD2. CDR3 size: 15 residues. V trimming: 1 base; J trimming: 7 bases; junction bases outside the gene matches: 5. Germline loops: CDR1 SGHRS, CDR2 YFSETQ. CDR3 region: CASSLSLAGNGELFF. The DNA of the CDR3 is TGCGCCAGCAGCTTGTCCCTAGCGGGAAACGGGGAGCTGTTTTTT.

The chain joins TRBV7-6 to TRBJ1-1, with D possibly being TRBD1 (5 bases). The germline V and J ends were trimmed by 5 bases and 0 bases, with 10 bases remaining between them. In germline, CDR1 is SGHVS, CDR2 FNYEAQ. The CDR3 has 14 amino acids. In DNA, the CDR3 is TGTGCCAGCAGCCGGACACTAATGAACACTGAAGCTTTCTTT. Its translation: CASSRTLMNTEAFF.

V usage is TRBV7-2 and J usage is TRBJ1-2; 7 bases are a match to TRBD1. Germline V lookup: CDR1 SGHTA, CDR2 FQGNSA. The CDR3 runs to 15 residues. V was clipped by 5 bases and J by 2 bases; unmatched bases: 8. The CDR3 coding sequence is TGTGCCAGCAGCCCAATCGGAGGGGGCAACTATGGCTACACCTTC. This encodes CASSPIGGGNYGYTF. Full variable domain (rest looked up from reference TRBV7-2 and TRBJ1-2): GAGVSQSPSNKVTEKGKDVELRCDPISGHTALYWYRQSLGQGLEFLIYFQGNSAPDKSGLPSDRFSAERTGGSVSTLTIQRTQQEDSAVYLCASSPIGGGNYGYTFGSGTRLTVV.